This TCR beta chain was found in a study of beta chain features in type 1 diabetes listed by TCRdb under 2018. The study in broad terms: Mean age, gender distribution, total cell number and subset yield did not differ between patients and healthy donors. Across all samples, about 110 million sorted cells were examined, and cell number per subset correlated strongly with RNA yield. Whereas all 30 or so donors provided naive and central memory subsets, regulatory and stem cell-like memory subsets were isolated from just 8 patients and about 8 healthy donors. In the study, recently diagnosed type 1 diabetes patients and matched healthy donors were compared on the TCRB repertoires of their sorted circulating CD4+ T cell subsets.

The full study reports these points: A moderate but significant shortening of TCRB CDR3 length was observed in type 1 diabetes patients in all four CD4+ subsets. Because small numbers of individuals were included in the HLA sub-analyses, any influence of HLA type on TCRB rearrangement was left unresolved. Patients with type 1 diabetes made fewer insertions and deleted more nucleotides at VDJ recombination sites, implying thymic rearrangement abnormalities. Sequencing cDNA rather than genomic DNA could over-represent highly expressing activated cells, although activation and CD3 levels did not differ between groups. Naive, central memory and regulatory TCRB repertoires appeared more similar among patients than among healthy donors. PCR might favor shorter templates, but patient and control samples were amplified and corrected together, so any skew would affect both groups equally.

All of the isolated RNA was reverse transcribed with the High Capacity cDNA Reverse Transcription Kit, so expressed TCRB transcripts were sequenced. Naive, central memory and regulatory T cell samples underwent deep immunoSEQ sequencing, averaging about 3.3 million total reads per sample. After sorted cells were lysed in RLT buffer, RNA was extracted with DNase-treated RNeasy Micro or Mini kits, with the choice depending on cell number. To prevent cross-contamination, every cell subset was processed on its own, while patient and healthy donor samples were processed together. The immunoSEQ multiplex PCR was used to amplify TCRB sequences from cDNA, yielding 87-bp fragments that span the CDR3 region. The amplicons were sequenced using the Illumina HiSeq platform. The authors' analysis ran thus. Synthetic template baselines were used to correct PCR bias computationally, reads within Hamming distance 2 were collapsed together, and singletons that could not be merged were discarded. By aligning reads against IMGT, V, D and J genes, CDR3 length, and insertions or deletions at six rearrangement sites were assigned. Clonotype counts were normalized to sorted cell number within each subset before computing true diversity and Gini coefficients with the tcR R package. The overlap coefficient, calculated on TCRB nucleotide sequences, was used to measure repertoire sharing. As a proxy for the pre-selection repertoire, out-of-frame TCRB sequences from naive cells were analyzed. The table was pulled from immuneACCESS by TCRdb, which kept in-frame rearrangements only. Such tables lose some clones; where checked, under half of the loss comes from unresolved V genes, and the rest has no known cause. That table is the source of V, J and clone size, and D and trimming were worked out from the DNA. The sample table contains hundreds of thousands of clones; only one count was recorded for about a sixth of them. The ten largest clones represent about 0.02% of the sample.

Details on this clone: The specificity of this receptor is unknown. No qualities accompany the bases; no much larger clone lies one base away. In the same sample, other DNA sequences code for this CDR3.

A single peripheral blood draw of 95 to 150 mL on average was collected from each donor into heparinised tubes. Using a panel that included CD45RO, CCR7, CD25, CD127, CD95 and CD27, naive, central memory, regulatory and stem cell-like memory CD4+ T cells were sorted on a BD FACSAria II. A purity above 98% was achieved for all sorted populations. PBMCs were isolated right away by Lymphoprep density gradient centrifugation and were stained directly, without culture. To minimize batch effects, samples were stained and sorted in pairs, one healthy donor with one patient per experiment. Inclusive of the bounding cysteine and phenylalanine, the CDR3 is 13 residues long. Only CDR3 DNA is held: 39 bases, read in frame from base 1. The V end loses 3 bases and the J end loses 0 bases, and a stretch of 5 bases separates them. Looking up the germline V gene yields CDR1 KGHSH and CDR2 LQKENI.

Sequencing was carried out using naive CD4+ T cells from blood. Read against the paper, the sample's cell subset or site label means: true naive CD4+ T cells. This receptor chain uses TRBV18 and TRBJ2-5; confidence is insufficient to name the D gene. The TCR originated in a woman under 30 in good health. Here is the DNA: TGTGCCAGCTCACCTTTAAACCAAGAGACCCAGTACTTC. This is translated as CASSPLNQETQYF.